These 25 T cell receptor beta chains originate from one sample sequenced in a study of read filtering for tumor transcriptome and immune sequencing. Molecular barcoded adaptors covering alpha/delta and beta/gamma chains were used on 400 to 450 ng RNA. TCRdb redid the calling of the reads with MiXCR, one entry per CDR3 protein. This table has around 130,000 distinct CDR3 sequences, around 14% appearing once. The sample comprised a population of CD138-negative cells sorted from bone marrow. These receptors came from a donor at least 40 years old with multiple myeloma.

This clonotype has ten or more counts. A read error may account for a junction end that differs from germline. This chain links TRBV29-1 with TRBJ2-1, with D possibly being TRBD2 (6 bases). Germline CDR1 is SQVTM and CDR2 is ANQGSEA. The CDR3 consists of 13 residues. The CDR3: CSVPLGGKGIEIF. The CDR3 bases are TGCAGCGTACCCCTGGGGGGTAAGGGGATTGAGATCTTC.

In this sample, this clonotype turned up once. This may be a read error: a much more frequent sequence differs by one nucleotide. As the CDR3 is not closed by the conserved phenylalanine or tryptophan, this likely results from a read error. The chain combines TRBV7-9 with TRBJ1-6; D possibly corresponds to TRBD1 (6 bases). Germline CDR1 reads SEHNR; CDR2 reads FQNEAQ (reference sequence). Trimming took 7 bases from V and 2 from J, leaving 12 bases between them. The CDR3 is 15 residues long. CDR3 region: CASTPTGAYNSPLHI. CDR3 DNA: TGTGCCAGCACCCCGACAGGCGCCTATAATTCACCCCTCCACATT.

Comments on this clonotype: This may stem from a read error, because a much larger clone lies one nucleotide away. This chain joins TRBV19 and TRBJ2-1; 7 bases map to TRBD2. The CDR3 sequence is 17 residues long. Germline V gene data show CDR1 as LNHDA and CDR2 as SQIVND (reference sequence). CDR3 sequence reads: CASSFLNLRERANEQLF. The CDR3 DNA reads TGTGCCAGTAGTTTCCTAAATTTGCGGGAGAGGGCCAATGAGCAGCTCTTC.

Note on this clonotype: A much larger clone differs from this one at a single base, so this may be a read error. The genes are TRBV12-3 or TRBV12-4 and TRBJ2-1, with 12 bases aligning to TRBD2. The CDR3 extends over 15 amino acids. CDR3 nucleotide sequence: TGTGTCAGCAGTTTGAGGACTAGCGGGAACGGTGAGCAGTTCTTC. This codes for CVSSLRTSGNGEQFF.

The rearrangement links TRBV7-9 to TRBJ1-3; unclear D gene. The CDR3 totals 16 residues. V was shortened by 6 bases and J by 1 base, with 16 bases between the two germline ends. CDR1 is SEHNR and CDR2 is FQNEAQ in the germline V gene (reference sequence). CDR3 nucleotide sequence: TGTGCCAGCAGTCGTGATGGCGGTACATCTGGAAACACCATATATTTT. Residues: CASSRDGGTSGNTIYF.

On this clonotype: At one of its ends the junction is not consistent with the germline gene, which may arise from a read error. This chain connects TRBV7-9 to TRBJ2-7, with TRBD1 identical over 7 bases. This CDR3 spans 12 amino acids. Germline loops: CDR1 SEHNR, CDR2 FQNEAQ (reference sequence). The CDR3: CASSFRGSEQCF. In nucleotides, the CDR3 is TGTGCCAGCAGTTTCAGGGGGAGCGAGCAGTGCTTC.

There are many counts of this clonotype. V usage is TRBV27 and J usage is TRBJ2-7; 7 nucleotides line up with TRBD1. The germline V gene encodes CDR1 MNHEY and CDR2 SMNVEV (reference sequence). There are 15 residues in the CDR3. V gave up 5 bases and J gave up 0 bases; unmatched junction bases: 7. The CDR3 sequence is CASSAWPGGSYEQYF. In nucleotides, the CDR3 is TGTGCCAGCAGTGCCTGGCCAGGGGGCTCCTACGAGCAGTACTTC.

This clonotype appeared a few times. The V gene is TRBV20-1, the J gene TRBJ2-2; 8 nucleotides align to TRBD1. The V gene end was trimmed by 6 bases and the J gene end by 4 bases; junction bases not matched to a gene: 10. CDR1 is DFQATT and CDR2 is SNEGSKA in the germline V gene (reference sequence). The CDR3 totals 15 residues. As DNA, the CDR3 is TGCAGTGCCCTGAGGCCCACAGGGGGCACCGGGGAGCTGTTTTTT. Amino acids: CSALRPTGGTGELFF.

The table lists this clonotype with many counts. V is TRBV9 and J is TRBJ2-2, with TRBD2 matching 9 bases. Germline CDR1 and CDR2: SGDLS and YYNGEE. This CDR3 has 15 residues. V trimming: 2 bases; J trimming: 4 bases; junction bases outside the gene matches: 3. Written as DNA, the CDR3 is TGTGCCAGCAGCGTGGGTAGCGGGAGCACCGGGGAGCTGTTTTTT. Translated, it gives CASSVGSGSTGELFF.

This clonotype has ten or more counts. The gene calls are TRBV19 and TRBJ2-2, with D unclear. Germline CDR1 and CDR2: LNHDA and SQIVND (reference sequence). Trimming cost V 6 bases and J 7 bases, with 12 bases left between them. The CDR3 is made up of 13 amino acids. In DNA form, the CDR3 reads TGTGCCAGTAGCCCCACCCGTAACGGGGAGCTGTTTTTT. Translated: CASSPTRNGELFF.

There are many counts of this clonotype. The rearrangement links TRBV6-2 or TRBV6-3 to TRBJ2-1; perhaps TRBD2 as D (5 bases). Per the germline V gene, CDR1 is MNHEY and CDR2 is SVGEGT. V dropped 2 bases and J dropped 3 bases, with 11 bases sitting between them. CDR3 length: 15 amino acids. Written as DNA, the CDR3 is TGTGCCAGCAGTTACCAAGCAGAGGGCTACAATGAGCAGTTCTTC. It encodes CASSYQAEGYNEQFF.

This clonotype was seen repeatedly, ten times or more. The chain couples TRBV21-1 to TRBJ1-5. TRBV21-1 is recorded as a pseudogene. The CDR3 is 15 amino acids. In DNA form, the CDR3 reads TGTGCCAACGCTGCCGGGCCCGAGAGCAATCAGCCCCAGCATTTT. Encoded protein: CANAAGPESNQPQHF.

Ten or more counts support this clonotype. Here the CDR3 reads CASSRTMNTEAFF. In DNA form, the CDR3 reads TGTGCCAGCAGCCGAACCATGAACACTGAAGCTTTCTTT. The rearrangement uses TRBV6-2 or TRBV6-3 and TRBJ1-1, with D unresolved. V lost 6 bases, J lost 0 bases, and 8 bases lay in between. This CDR3 region has 13 residues. Germline CDR1 and CDR2: MNHEY and SVGEGT.

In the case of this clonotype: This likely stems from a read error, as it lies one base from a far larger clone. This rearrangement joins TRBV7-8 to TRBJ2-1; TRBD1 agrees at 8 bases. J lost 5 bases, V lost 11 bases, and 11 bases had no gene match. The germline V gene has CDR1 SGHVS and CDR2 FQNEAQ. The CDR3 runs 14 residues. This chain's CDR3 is CACTQGAGNNEQFF. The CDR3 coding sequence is TGTGCCTGCACCCAGGGGGCGGGAAACAATGAGCAGTTCTTC.

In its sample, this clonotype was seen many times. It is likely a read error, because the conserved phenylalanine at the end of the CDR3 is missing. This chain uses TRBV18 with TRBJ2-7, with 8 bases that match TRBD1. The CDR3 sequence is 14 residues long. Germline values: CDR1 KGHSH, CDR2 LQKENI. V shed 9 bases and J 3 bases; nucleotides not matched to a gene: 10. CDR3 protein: CASTGRTGSYEQYL. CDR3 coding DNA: TGTGCCAGTACCGGGCGGACAGGGAGCTACGAGCAGTACCTC.

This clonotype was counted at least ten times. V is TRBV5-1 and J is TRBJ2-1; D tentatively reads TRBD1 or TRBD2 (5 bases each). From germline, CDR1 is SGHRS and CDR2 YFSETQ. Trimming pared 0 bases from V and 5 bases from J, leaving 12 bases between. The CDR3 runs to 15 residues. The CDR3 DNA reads TGCGCCAGCAGCTTGGCCCGGGACCTCAACAATGAGCAGTTCTTC. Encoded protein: CASSLARDLNNEQFF.

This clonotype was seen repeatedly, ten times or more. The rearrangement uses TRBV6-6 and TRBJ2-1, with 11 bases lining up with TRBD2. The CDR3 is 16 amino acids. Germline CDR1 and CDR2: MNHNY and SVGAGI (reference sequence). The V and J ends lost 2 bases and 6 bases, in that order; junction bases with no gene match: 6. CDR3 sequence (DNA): TGTGCCAGCAGTTACCCTGTTACTAGCGGGAGCAATGAGCAGTTCTTC. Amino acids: CASSYPVTSGSNEQFF.

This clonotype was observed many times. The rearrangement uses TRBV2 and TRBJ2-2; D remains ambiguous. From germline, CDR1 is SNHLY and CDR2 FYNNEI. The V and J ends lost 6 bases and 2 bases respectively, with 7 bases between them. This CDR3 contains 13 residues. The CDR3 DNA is TGTGCCAGCAGCCTGGCTAACACCGGGGAGCTGTTTTTT. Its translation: CASSLANTGELFF.

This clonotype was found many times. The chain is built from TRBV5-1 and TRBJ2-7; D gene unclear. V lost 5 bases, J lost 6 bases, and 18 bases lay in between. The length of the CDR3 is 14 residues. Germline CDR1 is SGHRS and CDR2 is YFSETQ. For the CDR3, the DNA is TGCGCCAGCAGGACCGGGCCTCAGGCTAGCGAGCAGTACTTC. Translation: CASRTGPQASEQYF.

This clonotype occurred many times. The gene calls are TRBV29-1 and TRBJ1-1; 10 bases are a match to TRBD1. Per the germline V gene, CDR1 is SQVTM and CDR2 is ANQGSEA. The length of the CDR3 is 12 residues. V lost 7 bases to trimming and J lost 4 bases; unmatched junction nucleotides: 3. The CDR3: CSGGQGGTEAFF. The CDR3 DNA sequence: TGCAGCGGCGGACAGGGGGGCACTGAAGCTTTCTTT.

The chain's CDR3 is CASSLRLAVYNEQFF. CDR3 bases: TGTGCCAGCAGCTTGAGATTAGCGGTCTACAATGAGCAGTTCTTC. The genes are TRBV5-5 and TRBJ2-1; TRBD2 is a possible D gene (6 bases). The CDR3 sequence is 15 residues long. The V gene lost 1 base and the J gene lost 3 bases, with 11 bases spanning the gap. Per germline, CDR1 SGHKS and CDR2 YYEKEE (reference sequence).

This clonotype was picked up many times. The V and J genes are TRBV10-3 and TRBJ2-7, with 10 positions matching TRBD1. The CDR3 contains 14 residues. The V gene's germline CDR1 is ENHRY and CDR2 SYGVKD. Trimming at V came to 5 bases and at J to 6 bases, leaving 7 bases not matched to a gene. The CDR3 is CAISSGQGGFEQYF. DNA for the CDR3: TGTGCCATCAGTTCTGGACAGGGGGGATTCGAGCAGTACTTC.

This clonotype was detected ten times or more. Here the CDR3 reads CASSLVSREAFF. CDR3 in DNA: TGTGCCAGCAGCTTAGTGAGTAGGGAAGCTTTCTTT. The V call is TRBV7-9, the J call TRBJ1-1, with no clear D. Germline V CDR1 and CDR2: SEHNR, FQNEAQ (reference sequence). The CDR3 is made up of 12 amino acids. Trimming stripped 1 base from V and 8 bases from J, with 8 bases between.

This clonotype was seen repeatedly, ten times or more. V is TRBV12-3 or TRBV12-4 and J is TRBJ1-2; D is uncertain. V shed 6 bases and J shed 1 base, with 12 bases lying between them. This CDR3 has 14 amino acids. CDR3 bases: TGTGCCAGCAGGGGTACAGTGATTAACTATGGCTACACCTTC. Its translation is CASRGTVINYGYTF.

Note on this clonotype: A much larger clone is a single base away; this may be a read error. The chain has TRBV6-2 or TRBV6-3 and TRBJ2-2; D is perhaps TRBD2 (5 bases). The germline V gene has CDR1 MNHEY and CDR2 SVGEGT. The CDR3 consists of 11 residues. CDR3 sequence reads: CASSRAGELSF. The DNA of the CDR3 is TGTGCCAGCAGTCGGGCCGGGGAGCTGTCTTTT.